This entry concerns a single T cell receptor (beta chain). Its target is not known. Per sample, the assay covered approximately 91,000 TCR templates. TCRdb's copy holds only in-frame clones and misses some; the assay was immunoSEQ multiplex PCR. Of some 96,000 clones detected, about 91% appear once; the ten largest clones hold 0.15%. The CDR3 extends over 14 amino acids. The data derive from a study of siplizumab effects on memory and regulatory T cells. Study-wide findings and caveats: Naive T cells appeared more diverse than memory cells and seemed to be major alloresponse contributors. The mapping of alloreactive clones to unstimulated subsets covered only a minor fraction of them. Naive-or-memory phenotypes were unassignable for roughly 80-97% of proliferating CD4+ or CD8+ clones.

The origin of this receptor is a human donor in good health. Sequenced sample: CD4+ T cells sorted from blood. The rearrangement links TRBV12-2 to TRBJ1-5. TRBV12-2 is shown as a pseudogene. CDR3 in amino acids: CASRFPDQNQPQRF. Here the CDR3 DNA reads TGTGCAAGTCGCTTCCCGGACCAAAATCAGCCCCAGCGTTTT.